This T cell receptor beta chain stems from a study of B cell selection in AIRE deficiency. Clones were read by immunoSEQ multiplex PCR, and TCRdb kept only the in-frame ones, dropping some. The sample shows over 20,000 clones, roughly 97% of them seen only once. Conventional CD4 T cells were sorted as CD4+CD127+ cells. The CDR3 runs 17 residues. V was pared by 5 bases and J by 9 bases, with 16 bases of the junction left unmatched. The germline CDR1 and CDR2 sequences are SGHAT and FQNNGV. The sample taken for sequencing was conventional CD4+ T cells sorted from PBMCs. The origin of this receptor is a human donor with AIRE deficiency. V gene TRBV11-2 combines with J gene TRBJ2-1; 10 bases agree with TRBD2. CDR3 protein: CASSVGGLAGVFSEQFF. The CDR3 DNA reads TGTGCCAGCAGCGTAGGGGGGCTAGCGGGAGTCTTTAGTGAGCAGTTCTTC.